Listed below are T cell receptor beta chains from one sample, sequenced in a study of a mutant IDH1 vaccine in newly diagnosed glioma. The method was immunoSEQ multiplex PCR; TCRdb's version includes in-frame clones alone and lacks a portion of them. Among 70,000 to 95,000 clones listed, roughly 87% were seen once. The source material was PBMCs, sampled from a glioma patient treated with radiotherapy, temozolomide or both. The receptor source for this set is a man aged 35-49 years with glioma. Some clones in this sample may be carry-over from other donors' samples. CDR3s include the opening cysteine and the closing phenylalanine or tryptophan. D genes are given only for firm matches. A row's size may be missing; if present it is once, few, many or a size class.

D gene: TRBD2
V gene: TRBV4-1
J gene: TRBJ2-5
clone size: NA
CDR3 protein: CASSPLTSGLEQETQYF
CDR3 DNA: TGCGCCAGCAGCCCCTTGACTAGCGGACTAGAACAAGAGACCCAGTACTTC

D gene: TRBD1
V gene: TRBV5-1
J gene: TRBJ1-1
clone size: NA
CDR3 protein: CASSLAGQGVMNTEAFF
CDR3 DNA: TGCGCCAGCAGCTTGGCAGGACAGGGGGTGATGAACACTGAAGCTTTCTTT

D gene: TRBD1
V gene: TRBV5-4
J gene: TRBJ1-2
clone size: NA
CDR3 protein: CASSFGTGEEGYGYTF
CDR3 DNA: TGTGCCAGCAGCTTCGGGACAGGGGAAGAAGGCTATGGCTACACCTTC

D gene: TRBD1
V gene: TRBV14
J gene: TRBJ2-7
clone size: NA
CDR3 protein: CASSQPGTGSYEQYF
CDR3 DNA: TGTGCCAGCAGCCAGCCCGGGACAGGGTCCTACGAGCAGTACTTC

D gene: TRBD1
V gene: TRBV2
J gene: TRBJ1-5
clone size: NA
CDR3 protein: CASSRDRSNQPQHF
CDR3 DNA: TGTGCCAGCAGCCGGGACAGGAGCAATCAGCCCCAGCATTTT

D gene: NA
V gene: TRBV15
J gene: TRBJ1-1
clone size: NA
CDR3 protein: CATSREARGWDTEAFF
CDR3 DNA: TGTGCCACCAGCAGAGAGGCTCGGGGTTGGGACACTGAAGCTTTCTTT

D gene: NA
V gene: TRBV5-1
J gene: TRBJ1-1
clone size: NA
CDR3 protein: CASSSRGGRGTEAFF
CDR3 DNA: TGCGCCAGCAGCTCCCGAGGGGGGCGGGGGACTGAAGCTTTCTTT

D gene: TRBD1
V gene: TRBV6-1
J gene: TRBJ1-6
clone size: NA
CDR3 protein: CASRGGNSPLHF
CDR3 DNA: TGTGCCAGCAGAGGGGGCAATTCACCCCTCCACTTT

D gene: NA
V gene: TRBV6-5
J gene: TRBJ2-7
clone size: NA
CDR3 protein: CASSYSSLGAYEQYF
CDR3 DNA: TGTGCCAGCAGTTACTCGTCTCTCGGGGCCTACGAGCAGTACTTC

D gene: NA
V gene: TRBV30
J gene: TRBJ1-2
clone size: NA
CDR3 protein: CAWSSGGKYGYTF
CDR3 DNA: TGTGCCTGGAGTAGTGGGGGCAAGTATGGCTACACCTTC

D gene: NA
V gene: TRBV6-5
J gene: TRBJ2-7
clone size: NA
CDR3 protein: CASSWRGAYEQYF
CDR3 DNA: TGTGCCAGCAGTTGGCGGGGAGCCTACGAGCAGTACTTC

D gene: TRBD1
V gene: TRBV10-3
J gene: TRBJ1-1
clone size: NA
CDR3 protein: CAISRQGMNTEAFF
CDR3 DNA: TGTGCCATCAGTAGACAGGGAATGAACACTGAAGCTTTCTTT

D gene: TRBD1
V gene: TRBV6-5
J gene: TRBJ1-5
clone size: NA
CDR3 protein: CASRRQGGNQPQHF
CDR3 DNA: TGTGCCAGCAGGCGACAGGGCGGGAATCAGCCCCAGCATTTT

D gene: TRBD2
V gene: TRBV5-4
J gene: TRBJ2-2
clone size: NA
CDR3 protein: CASSTGLAGGLAGELFF
CDR3 DNA: TGTGCCAGCAGCACGGGACTAGCGGGGGGGCTCGCCGGGGAGCTGTTTTTT

D gene: NA
V gene: TRBV2
J gene: TRBJ2-5
clone size: few
CDR3 protein: CASSDPAQETQYF
CDR3 DNA: TGTGCCAGCAGTGACCCCGCCCAAGAGACCCAGTACTTC

D gene: NA
V gene: TRBV13
J gene: TRBJ1-4
clone size: NA
CDR3 protein: CASSLGAWNEKLFF
CDR3 DNA: TGTGCCAGCAGCTTAGGGGCCTGGAATGAAAAACTGTTTTTT

D gene: TRBD1
V gene: TRBV5-1
J gene: TRBJ2-7
clone size: NA
CDR3 protein: CASSTGTGVFHEQYF
CDR3 DNA: TGCGCCAGCAGTACCGGGACAGGGGTTTTCCACGAGCAGTACTTC

D gene: NA
V gene: TRBV29-1
J gene: TRBJ1-1
clone size: NA
CDR3 protein: CSVVGTEAFF
CDR3 DNA: TGCAGCGTTGTCGGGACTGAAGCTTTCTTT

D gene: NA
V gene: TRBV9
J gene: TRBJ2-1
clone size: NA
CDR3 protein: CASSVYGTPNNEQFF
CDR3 DNA: TGTGCCAGCAGCGTATACGGGACACCGAACAATGAGCAGTTCTTC

D gene: TRBD1
V gene: TRBV6-1
J gene: TRBJ2-7
clone size: NA
CDR3 protein: CASSEGLGQEYEQYF
CDR3 DNA: TGTGCCAGCAGTGAAGGGTTGGGACAGGAGTACGAGCAGTACTTC

D gene: NA
V gene: TRBV19
J gene: TRBJ1-5
clone size: NA
CDR3 protein: CASSIRAGPYSNQPQHF
CDR3 DNA: TGTGCCAGTAGTATACGGGCAGGGCCGTATAGCAATCAGCCCCAGCATTTT

D gene: NA
V gene: TRBV18
J gene: TRBJ1-2
clone size: few
CDR3 protein: CASSPAAGNGYTF
CDR3 DNA: TGTGCCAGCTCCCCGGCCGCAGGAAATGGCTACACCTTC